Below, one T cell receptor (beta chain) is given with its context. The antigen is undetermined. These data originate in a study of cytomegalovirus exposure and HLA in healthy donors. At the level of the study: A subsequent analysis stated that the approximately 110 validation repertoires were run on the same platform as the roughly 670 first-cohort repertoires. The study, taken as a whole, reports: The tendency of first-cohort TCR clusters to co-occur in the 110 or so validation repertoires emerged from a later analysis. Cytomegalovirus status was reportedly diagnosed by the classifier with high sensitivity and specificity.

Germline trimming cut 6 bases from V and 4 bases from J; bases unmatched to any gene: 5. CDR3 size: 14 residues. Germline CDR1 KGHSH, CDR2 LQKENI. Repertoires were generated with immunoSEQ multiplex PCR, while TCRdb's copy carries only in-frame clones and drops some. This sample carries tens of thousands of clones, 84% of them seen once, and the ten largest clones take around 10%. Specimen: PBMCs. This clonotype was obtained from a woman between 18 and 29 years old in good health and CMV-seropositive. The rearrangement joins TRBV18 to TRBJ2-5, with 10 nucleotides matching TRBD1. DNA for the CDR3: TGTGCCAGCTCCCAGGGGACAGGGGCAGAGACCCAGTACTTC. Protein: CASSQGTGAETQYF.